The rows below give T cell receptor beta chains drawn from one sample of a study of tumor-infiltrating lymphocytes in primary liver carcinoma. TCRdb passed the multiplex PCR reads through MiXCR, listing each CDR3 protein once. The sample holds 100,000 or so distinct CDR3 sequences, over 55% seen once. What was sequenced was liver tumor tissue from sampling region 5. These receptors came from an older woman with primary liver carcinoma and hepatitis B virus infection. Each CDR3 is given with its conserved first and last residue.

>TRBJ2-3|TRBV11-3
CASSLIPTDTQYF
>TRBJ2-1|TRBV11-3
CASSLGTSGKLEHFF
>TRBJ2-6|TRBV12-3/TRBV12-4
CPSSEDQSVRVLIF
>TRBJ1-5|TRBV6-6
CASLDRPLGNQPQHF
>TRBJ2-5|TRBV4-2
CASNRGDRLSGQGTQYF
>TRBJ2-5|TRBV11-3
CASSLVQETQHF
>TRBJ2-6|TRBV28
CASSPRQGRVANVLTF
>TRBJ1-1|TRBV6-1
CASSEYWIGTNTEAFF
>TRBJ2-2|TRBV11-2
CASSQRLNTRVLFF
>TRBJ2-7|TRBV6-1
CASNEFQGDTDEQYF
>TRBJ2-1|TRBV7-3
CASSGTGTSSYNEQFF
>TRBJ1-1|TRBV12-3/TRBV12-4
CASSFRGGFGTEAFF
>TRBJ2-5|TRBV7-9
CASSWAQVTQYF
>TRBJ1-4|TRBV4-2
CASCQDGTADEKLFF